This note documents a single TCR beta chain sequence. This sample is drawn from a study of T-cell memory formation after mild COVID-19. The TCR alpha and TCR beta cDNA libraries, bearing sample barcodes and UMIs, were generated by 5'RACE using constant-segment primers. Each CDR3 protein is one row after TCRdb ran MiXCR on the 5' RACE reads. The sample has about 470,000 distinct CDR3 sequences; around 27% are singletons. The sequencing sample was made of PBMCs or a T cell subset sorted from them (not recorded which). This clonotype originated in an adult woman who had mild COVID-19 (a few samples of this study predate the infection). Cell type and time point are not known.

CDR3 DNA sequence: TGTGCCAGCAGTCTTCGTGGGGGGGCAGAGACCCAGTACTTC. Encoded protein: CASSLRGGAETQYF. This chain joins TRBV12-3 or TRBV12-4 and TRBJ2-5, with D possibly being TRBD2 (7 bases). V was pared by 5 bases and J by 4 bases, with 14 bases between. This CDR3 is built from 14 residues.